This is a list of T cell receptor beta chains from one sample in a study of graft-versus-host responses after intestinal transplantation. These TCRs are of unknown antigen specificity. Assay used: immunoSEQ multiplex PCR; TCRdb lists only in-frame clones, some missing. The table lists 90,000 to 150,000 clones, 85% to 95% of them singletons. Sequences were derived from unstimulated CD8+ T cells sorted from spleen or lymph node cells, sampled before intestinal transplant. The receptors derive from a human donor who received an intestinal transplant. CDR3s leave out the opening cysteine and the closing phenylalanine or tryptophan. Only part of the rows carry a size: once, few, many, or a class if the clone is expanded.

CDR3	V	J	size
ASRVTSGNTDTQY	TRBV6-1	TRBJ2-3	once
ASSFAGAYGYT	TRBV28	TRBJ1-2	once
ASSQGSGAYEQY	TRBV19	TRBJ2-7	.
ASTFEPGPENEQF	TRBV6-6	TRBJ2-1	.
ASSLVTNEKLF	TRBV28	TRBJ1-4	once
ASAAGTGGRTGELF	TRBV18	TRBJ2-2	.
ASRQSPGLNEKLF	TRBV27	TRBJ1-4	.
ASRFSSHSSYNEQF	TRBV10-2	TRBJ2-1	.
ASSTGTVREAF	TRBV9	TRBJ1-1	.
ASRGDRQVETGELF	TRBV11-1	TRBJ2-2	.
ASSLLGRGLNEQF	TRBV4-3	TRBJ2-1	.
ASINSGGRNTEAF	TRBV13	TRBJ1-1	.
ASSVSSAGGNNEQF	TRBV9	TRBJ2-1	.
ASSGLAGGRTRGQY	TRBV28	TRBJ2-3	.
ASSGQRGNKNIQY	TRBV10-2	TRBJ2-4	.
ASSQAVASGRDETQY	TRBV4-3	TRBJ2-5	.
ASRKETQY	TRBV25-1	TRBJ2-5	.
ASSKPSGRLEQF	TRBV19	TRBJ2-1	.
ASSLPLTGDGYT	TRBV13	TRBJ1-2	.
ASSPGLAGVNEQF	TRBV9	TRBJ2-1	.
SALQGAGETQY	TRBV29-1	TRBJ2-5	.
ASSVASGTSYEQY	TRBV9	TRBJ2-7	once
ASSYTAYGYT	TRBV28	TRBJ1-2	.
ASSRLVESPASQPQH	TRBV4-2	TRBJ1-5	.
ASSLAIGGRAYSEQF	TRBV28	TRBJ2-1	.
ASSLYAGDNEQF	TRBV5-4	TRBJ2-1	.
ASKAGGLDQPQH	TRBV19	TRBJ1-5	.
ASSFAYVSGYT	TRBV5-1	TRBJ1-2	once
ASSQDIMPYEQY	TRBV4-3	TRBJ2-7	.
ASSLTGPHEQY	TRBV14	TRBJ2-7	few
ASSVGSGRAKEQF	TRBV9	TRBJ2-1	.
ASSSRDTSDLAKNIQY	TRBV7-9	TRBJ2-4	.
ASRDRPGGRGNTIY	TRBV28	TRBJ1-3	.
VSSLTGTGNQPQH	TRBV7-3	TRBJ1-5	.
ASRNQAGGSYEQY	TRBV7-9	TRBJ2-7	.
ASSIDLSGGLEQF	TRBV19	TRBJ2-1	.
ASSLKPLGLAGGTDTQY	TRBV7-6	TRBJ2-3	once
ASSPPGLAYNEQF	TRBV18	TRBJ2-1	.
ASSLGTSGSYDEQF	TRBV5-1	TRBJ2-1	.
ASSLSIGNEQF	TRBV27	TRBJ2-1	.
AWSVGRGVNTEAF	TRBV30	TRBJ1-1	.
ASSLRSNAETQY	TRBV7-9	TRBJ2-5	.
ASSEARSETSGSLDWEQF	TRBV6-1	TRBJ2-1	.
ASSPRTSPDTQY	TRBV7-9	TRBJ2-3	.
ASSLTSGSEQY	TRBV28	.	.